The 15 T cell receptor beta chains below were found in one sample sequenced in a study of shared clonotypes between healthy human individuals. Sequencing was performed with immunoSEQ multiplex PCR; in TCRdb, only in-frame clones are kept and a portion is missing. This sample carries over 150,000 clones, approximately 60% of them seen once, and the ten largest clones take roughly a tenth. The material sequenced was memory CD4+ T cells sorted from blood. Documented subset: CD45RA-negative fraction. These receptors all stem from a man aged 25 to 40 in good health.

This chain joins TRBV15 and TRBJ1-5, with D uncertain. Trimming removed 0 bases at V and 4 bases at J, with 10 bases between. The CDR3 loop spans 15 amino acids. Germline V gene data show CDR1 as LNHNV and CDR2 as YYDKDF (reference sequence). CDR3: CATSRESIPNQPQHF. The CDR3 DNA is TGTGCCACCAGCAGAGAGTCGATTCCGAATCAGCCCCAGCATTTT.

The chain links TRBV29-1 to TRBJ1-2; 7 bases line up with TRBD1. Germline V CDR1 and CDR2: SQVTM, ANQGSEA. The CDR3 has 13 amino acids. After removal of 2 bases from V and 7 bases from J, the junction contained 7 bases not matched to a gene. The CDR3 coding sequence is TGCAGCGTTGAAACATCGGAGGGGGCTGGCTACACCTTC. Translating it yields CSVETSEGAGYTF.

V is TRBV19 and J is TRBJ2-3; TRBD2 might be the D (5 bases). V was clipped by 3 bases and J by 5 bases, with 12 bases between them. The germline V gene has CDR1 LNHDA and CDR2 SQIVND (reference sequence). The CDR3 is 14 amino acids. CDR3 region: CASSMGPGGDTQYF. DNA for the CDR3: TGTGCCAGTAGTATGGGTCCAGGAGGAGATACGCAGTATTTT.

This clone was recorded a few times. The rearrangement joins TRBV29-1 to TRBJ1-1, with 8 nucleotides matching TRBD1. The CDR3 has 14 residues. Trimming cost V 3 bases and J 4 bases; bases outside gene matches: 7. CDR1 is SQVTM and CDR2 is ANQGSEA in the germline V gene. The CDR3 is CSVESQGGLTEAFF. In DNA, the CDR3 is TGCAGCGTTGAGTCACAGGGGGGACTCACTGAAGCTTTCTTT.

In nucleotides, the CDR3 is TGCAGCGTCCAACAGGGCAGGAACACTGAAGCTTTCTTT. Translating gives CSVQQGRNTEAFF. The chain joins TRBV29-1 to TRBJ1-1; maybe TRBD1 (6 bases). Germline V lookup: CDR1 SQVTM, CDR2 ANQGSEA. The CDR3 runs to 13 residues. V was cut by 6 bases and J by 1 base, with 12 bases left in between.

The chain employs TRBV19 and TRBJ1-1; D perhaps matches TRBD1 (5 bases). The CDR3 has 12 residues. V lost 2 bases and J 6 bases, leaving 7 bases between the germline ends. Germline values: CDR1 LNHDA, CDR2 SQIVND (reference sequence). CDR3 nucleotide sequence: TGTGCCAGTAGTATACGGGGGGCTGAAGCTTTCTTT. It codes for CASSIRGAEAFF.

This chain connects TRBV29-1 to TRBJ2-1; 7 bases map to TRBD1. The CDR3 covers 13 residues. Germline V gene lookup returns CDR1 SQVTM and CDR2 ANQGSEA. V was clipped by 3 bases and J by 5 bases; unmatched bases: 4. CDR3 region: CSVEGDRDNEQFF. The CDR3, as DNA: TGCAGCGTTGAGGGCGACAGGGACAATGAGCAGTTCTTC.

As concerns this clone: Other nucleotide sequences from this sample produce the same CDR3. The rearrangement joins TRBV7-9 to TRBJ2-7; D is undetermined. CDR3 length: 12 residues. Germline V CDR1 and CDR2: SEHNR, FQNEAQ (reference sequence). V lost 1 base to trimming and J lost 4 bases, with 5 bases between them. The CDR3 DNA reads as TGTGCCAGCAGCTTAGTCGGGTACGAGCAGTACTTC. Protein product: CASSLVGYEQYF.

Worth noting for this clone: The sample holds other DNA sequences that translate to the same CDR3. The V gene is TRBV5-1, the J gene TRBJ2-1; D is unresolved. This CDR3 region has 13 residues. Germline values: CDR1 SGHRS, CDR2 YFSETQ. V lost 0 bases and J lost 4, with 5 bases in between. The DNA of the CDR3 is TGCGCCAGCAGCTTGGACTCATACAATGAGCAGTTCTTC. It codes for CASSLDSYNEQFF.

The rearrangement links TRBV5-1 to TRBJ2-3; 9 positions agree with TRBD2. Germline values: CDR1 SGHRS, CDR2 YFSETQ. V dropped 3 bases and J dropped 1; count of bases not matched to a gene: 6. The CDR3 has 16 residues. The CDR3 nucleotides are TGCGCCAGCAGCTCTAAGCGGGAGGCCCGCACAGATACGCAGTATTTT. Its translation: CASSSKREARTDTQYF.

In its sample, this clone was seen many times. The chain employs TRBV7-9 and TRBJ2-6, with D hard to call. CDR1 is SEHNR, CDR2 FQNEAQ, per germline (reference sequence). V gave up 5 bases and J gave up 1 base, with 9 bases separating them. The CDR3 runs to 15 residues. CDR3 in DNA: TGTGCCAGCAGCGTGCTAGGATCTGGGGCCAACGTCCTGACTTTC. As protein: CASSVLGSGANVLTF.

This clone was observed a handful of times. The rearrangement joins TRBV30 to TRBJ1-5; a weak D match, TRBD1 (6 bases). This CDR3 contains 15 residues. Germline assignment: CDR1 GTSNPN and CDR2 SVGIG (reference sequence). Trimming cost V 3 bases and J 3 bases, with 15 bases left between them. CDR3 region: CAWRDSGRLNQPQHF. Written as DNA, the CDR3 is TGTGCCTGGAGGGACAGTGGTCGGCTCAATCAGCCCCAGCATTTT.

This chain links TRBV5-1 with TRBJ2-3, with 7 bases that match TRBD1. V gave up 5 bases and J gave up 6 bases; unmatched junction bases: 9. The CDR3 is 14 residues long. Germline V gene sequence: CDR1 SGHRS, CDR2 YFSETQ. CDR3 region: CASRPGQRLDTQYF. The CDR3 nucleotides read TGCGCCAGCAGGCCGGGACAGCGGCTGGATACGCAGTATTTT.

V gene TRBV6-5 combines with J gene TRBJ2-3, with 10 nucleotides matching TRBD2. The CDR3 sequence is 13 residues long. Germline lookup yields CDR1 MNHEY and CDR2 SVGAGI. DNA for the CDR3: TGTGTTAGCGGGAGGACCAGGGCAGATACGCAGTATTTT. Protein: CVSGRTRADTQYF.

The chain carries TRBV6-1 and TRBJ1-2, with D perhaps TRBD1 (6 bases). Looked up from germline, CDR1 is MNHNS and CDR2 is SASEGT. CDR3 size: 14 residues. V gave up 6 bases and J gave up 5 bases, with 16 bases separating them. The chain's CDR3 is CASRVGQGLYGYTF. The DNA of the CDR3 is TGTGCCAGCAGAGTTGGTCAGGGGTTGTATGGCTACACCTTC.